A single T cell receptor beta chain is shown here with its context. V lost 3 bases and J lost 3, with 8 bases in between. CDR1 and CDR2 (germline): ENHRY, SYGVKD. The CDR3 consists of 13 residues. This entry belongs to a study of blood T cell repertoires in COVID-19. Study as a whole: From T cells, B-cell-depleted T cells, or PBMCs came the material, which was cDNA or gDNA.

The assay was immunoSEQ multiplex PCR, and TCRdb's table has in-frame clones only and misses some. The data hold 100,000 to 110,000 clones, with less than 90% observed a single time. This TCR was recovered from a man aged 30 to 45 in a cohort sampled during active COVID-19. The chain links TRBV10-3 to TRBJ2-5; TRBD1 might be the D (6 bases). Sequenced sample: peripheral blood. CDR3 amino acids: CAISENREETQYF. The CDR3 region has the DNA TGTGCCATCAGTGAAAACAGGGAAGAGACCCAGTACTTC.